This TCR beta chain was documented in a study of identical twins. A universal primer site was incorporated via template switching, and the cDNA contained unique molecular identifiers. TCRdb passed the 5' RACE reads through MiXCR, listing each CDR3 protein once. The top ten clones hold around 12% of a sample with about 720,000 distinct CDR3 sequences, roughly 18% of them seen once. The CDR3 has 19 residues. The same specimen was also included in a second study, on T cells expressing NK-cell markers. Turning to that study: The CD3+CD56-NKG2C+ fraction of a few donors was also led by these clonotypes. Uncertainty persisted over the HCMV specificity of expanded NKG2C+ T cell clones.

The TCR comes from a woman between 18 and 29 years old in good health. The chain couples TRBV21-1 to TRBJ2-1; the tabulated D call, TRBD2, remains unverified against the DNA. TRBV21-1 corresponds to a pseudogene. Source material: PBMCs. The CDR3 reads CASSNKAGGVQVAYNEQFF. CDR3 DNA: TGTGCCAGCAGCAATAAAGCGGGAGGCGTTCAGGTGGCCTACAATGAGCAGTTCTTC.